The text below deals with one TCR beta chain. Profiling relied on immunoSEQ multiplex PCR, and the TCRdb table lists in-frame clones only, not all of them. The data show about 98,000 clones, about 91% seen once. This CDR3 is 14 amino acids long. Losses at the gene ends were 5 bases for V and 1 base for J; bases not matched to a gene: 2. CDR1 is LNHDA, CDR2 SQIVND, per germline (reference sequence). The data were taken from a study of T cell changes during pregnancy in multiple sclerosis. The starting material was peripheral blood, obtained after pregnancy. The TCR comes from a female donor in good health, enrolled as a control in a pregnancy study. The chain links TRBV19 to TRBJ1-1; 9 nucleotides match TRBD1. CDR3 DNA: TGTGCCAGTAGTTTGGGACAGGGGAACACTGAAGCTTTCTTT. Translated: CASSLGQGNTEAFF.